Sequencing of this T cell receptor (beta chain) was carried out in a study of early T cells in non-severe SARS-CoV-2 infection. In the study overall: Chains were not paired, and sequencing was done on bulk RNA from unsorted whole blood.

Study findings and constraints: VDJdb matches were skewed toward anti-spike CD8 T cell responses.

Unique molecular identifier tags were affixed to discrete cDNA molecules. From the 5' RACE reads, TCRdb called clonotypes with MiXCR, one entry per CDR3 protein. The sample holds over 55,000 distinct CDR3 sequences, roughly 12% seen once. This clonotype has more than one count but fewer than ten. Its antigen is currently unknown. With V trimmed by 1 base and J by 0 bases, 6 bases remained unmatched. This CDR3 region has 17 residues. This TCR derives from an adult who was a healthcare worker with PCR-confirmed SARS-CoV-2 infection or an uninfected control (not recorded which). The sequenced sample was whole blood. The chain couples TRBV12-3 or TRBV12-4 to TRBJ1-5, with TRBD1 matching over 7 bases. CDR3 in amino acids: CASSLGRGAYSNQPQHF. The CDR3 DNA reads TGTGCCAGCAGTTTAGGCAGGGGGGCGTATAGCAATCAGCCCCAGCATTTT.